The following is a T cell receptor beta chain sequence with its context. The source of the sample is a study of breast tumors, draining lymph nodes, adjacent tissues. Germline trimming cut 6 bases from V and 7 bases from J; bases unmatched to any gene: 10. The CDR3 is 15 residues long. The germline CDR1 and CDR2 sequences are SGHAT and FQDESV (reference sequence). Breast cancer patients provided tissue from their axillary draining lymph nodes. Via MiXCR, TCRdb re-called the multiplex PCR reads, giving one row per CDR3 protein. Found here are under 350,000 distinct CDR3 sequences, roughly 30% of them singletons; the top ten hold 0.85% to 1.2%.

The source is a female donor with breast cancer. Some clones in this sample may be carry-over from other donors' samples. The sample comprised axillary lymph node tissue. The gene calls are TRBV11-1 and TRBJ2-1; TRBD1 aligns across 9 bases. CDR3 region: CASSSPGTGTNEQFF. CDR3 in DNA: TGTGCCAGCAGTTCCCCCGGGACAGGGACGAATGAGCAGTTCTTC.